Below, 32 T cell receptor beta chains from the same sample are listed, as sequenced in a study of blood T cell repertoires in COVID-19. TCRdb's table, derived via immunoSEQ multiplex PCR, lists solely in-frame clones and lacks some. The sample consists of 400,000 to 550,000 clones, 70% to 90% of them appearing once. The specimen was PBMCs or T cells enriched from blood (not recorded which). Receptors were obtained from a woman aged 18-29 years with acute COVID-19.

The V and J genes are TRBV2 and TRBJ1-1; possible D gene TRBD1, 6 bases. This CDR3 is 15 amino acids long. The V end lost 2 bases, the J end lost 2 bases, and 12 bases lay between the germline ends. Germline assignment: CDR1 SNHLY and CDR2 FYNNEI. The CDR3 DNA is TGTGCCAGCAGTGAAATGGGGACACCCAACACTGAAGCTTTCTTT. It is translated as CASSEMGTPNTEAFF.

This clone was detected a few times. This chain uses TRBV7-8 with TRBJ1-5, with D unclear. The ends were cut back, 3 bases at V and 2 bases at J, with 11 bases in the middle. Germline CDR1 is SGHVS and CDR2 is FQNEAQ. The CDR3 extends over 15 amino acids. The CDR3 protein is CASSFPQRGNQPQHF. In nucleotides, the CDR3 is TGTGCCAGCAGCTTCCCACAGCGGGGCAATCAGCCCCAGCATTTT.

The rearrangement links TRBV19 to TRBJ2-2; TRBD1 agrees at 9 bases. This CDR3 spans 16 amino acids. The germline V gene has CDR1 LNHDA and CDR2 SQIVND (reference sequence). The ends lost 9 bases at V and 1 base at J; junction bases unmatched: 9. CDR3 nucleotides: TGTGCCAGCCGGGACAGGGCCGTTCGGAACACCGGGGAGCTGTTTTTT. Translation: CASRDRAVRNTGELFF.

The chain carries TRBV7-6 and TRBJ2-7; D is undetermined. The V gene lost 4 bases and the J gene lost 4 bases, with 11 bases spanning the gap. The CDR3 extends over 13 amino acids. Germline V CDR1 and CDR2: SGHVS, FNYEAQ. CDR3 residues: CASSSPPSYEQYF. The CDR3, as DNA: TGTGCCAGCAGCTCCCCTCCTAGTTACGAGCAGTACTTC.

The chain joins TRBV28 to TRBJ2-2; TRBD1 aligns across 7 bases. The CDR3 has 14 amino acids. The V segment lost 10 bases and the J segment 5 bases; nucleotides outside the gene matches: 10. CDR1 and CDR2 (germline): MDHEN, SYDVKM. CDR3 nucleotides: TGTGCCACTCTTGGACAGGAGGCAACCGGGGAGCTGTTTTTT. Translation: CATLGQEATGELFF.

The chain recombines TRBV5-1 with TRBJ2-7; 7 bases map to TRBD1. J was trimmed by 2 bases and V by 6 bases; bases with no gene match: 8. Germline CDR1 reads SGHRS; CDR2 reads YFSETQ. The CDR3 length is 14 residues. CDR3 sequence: CASTLETGTYEQYF. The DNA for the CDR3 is TGCGCCAGCACCCTAGAGACAGGGACCTACGAGCAGTACTTC.

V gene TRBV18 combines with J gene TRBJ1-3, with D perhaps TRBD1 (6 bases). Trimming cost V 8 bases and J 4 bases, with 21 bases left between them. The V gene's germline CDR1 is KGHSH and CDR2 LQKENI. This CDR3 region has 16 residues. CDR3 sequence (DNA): TGTGCCAGCACGGCGAGTCGGGGGGCGGAAGGAAACACCATATATTTT. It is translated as CASTASRGAEGNTIYF.

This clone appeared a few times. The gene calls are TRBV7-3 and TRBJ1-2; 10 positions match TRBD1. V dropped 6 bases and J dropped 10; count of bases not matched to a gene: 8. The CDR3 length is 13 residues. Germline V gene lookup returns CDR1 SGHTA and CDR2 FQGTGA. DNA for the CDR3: TGTGCCAGCAGTTCAGACAGGGGGCAGGTCTACACCTTC. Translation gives CASSSDRGQVYTF.

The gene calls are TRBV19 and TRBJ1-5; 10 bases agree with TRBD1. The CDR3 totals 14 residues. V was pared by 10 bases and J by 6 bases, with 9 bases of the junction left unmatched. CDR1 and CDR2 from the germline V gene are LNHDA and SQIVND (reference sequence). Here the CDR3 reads CATTGTGVVQPQHF. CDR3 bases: TGTGCCACCACTGGGACAGGGGTCGTTCAGCCCCAGCATTTT.

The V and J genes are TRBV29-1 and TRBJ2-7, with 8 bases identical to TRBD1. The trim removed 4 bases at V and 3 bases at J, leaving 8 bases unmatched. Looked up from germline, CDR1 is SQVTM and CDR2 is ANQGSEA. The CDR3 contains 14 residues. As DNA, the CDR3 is TGCAGCGTTGTGGTCGGGACAGGTGGCTACGAGCAGTACTTC. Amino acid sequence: CSVVVGTGGYEQYF.

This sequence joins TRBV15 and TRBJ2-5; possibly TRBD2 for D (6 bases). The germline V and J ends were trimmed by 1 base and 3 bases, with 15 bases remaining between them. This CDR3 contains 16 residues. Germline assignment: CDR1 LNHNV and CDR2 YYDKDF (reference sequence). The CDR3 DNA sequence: TGTGCCACCAGCAGAGGGTTGCAGGGAGGTGAAGAGACCCAGTACTTC. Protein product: CATSRGLQGGEETQYF.

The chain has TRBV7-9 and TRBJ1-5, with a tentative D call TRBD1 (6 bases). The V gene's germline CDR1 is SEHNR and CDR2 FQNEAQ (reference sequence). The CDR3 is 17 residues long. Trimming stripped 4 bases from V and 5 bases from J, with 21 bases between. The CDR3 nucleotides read TGTGCCAGCAGCTCCACCTTAGAGAAAGGGGGATATCAGCCCCAGCATTTT. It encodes CASSSTLEKGGYQPQHF.

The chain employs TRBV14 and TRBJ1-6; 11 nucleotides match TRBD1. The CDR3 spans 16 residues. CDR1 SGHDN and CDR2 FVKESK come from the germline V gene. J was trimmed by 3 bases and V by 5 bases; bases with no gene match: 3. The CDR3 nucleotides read TGTGCCAGCAGCAAGGGGACAGGGGGCTATAATTCACCCCTCCACTTT. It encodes CASSKGTGGYNSPLHF.

Here the CDR3 reads CASSERGNSPLHF. The CDR3, as DNA: TGTGCCAGTAGTGAGCGCGGAAATTCACCCCTCCACTTT. The chain couples TRBV19 to TRBJ1-6; D is ambiguous. Germline CDR1 LNHDA, CDR2 SQIVND (reference sequence). The CDR3 totals 13 residues. V shed 5 bases and J shed 7 bases, with 9 bases lying between them.

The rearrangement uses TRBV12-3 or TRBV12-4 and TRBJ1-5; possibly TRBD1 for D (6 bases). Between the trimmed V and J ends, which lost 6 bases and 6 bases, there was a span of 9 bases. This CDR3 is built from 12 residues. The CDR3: CASSGQRQPQHF. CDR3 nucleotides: TGTGCCAGCAGCGGACAGCGTCAGCCCCAGCATTTT.

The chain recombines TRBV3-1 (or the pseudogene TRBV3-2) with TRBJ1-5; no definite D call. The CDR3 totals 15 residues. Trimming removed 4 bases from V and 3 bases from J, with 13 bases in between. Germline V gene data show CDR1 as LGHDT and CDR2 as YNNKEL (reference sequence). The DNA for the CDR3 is TGTGCCAGCAGCCCCACTGGGCTGTACAATCAGCCCCAGCATTTT. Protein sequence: CASSPTGLYNQPQHF.

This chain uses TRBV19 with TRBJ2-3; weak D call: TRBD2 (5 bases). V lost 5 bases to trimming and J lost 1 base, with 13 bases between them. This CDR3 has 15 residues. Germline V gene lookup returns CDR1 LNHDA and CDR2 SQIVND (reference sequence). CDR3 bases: TGTGCCAGTAGTCCCCTTGCGGAGGGCACAGATACGCAGTATTTT. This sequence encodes CASSPLAEGTDTQYF.

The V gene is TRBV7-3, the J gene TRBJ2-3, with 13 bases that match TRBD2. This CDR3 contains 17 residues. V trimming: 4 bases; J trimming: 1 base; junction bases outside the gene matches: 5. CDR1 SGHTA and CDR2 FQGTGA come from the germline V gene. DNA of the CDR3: TGTGCCAGCAGCTCCACAGGACTAGCGGGGGGCACAGATACGCAGTATTTT. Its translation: CASSSTGLAGGTDTQYF. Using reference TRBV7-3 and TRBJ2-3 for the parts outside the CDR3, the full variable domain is GAGVSQTPSNKVTEKGKYVELRCDPISGHTALYWYRQSLGQGPEFLIYFQGTGAADDSGLPNDRFFAVRPEGSVSTLKIQRTERGDSAVYLCASSSTGLAGGTDTQYFGPGTRLTVL.

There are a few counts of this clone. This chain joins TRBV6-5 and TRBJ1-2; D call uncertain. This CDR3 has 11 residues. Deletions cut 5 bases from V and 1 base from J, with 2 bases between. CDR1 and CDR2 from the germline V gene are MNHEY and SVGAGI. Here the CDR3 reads CASSHNYGYTF. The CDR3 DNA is TGTGCCAGCAGTCATAACTATGGCTACACCTTC.

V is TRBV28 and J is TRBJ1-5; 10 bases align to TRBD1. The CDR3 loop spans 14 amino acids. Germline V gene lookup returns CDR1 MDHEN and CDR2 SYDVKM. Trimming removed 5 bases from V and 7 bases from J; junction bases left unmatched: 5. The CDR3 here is CASSTGTGVQPQHF. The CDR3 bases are TGTGCCAGCAGTACGGGGACAGGGGTACAGCCCCAGCATTTT.

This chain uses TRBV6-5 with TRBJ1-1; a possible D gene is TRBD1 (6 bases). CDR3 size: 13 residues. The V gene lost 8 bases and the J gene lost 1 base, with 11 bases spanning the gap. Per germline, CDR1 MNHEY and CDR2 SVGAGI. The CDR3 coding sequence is TGTGCCAGCTATGGACAGACGAACACTGAAGCTTTCTTT. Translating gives CASYGQTNTEAFF.

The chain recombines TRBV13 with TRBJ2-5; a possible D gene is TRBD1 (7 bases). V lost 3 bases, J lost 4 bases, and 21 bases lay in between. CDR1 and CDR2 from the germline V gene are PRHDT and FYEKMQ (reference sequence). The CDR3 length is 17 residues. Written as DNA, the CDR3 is TGTGCCAGCAGCTTCCCAACAGGGGATGGAGGGCGAGAGACCCAGTACTTC. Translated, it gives CASSFPTGDGGRETQYF.

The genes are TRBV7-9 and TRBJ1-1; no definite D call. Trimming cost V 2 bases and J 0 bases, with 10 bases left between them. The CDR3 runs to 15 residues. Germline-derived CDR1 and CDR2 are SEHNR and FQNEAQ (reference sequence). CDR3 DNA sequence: TGTGCCAGCAGCTTACGGGAAGCCATGAACACTGAAGCTTTCTTT. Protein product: CASSLREAMNTEAFF.

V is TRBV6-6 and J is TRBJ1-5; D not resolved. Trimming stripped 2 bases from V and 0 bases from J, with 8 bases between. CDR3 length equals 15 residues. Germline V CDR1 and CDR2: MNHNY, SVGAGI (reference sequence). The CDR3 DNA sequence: TGTGCCAGCAGTTACACGGGGATTAGCAATCAGCCCCAGCATTTT. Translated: CASSYTGISNQPQHF.

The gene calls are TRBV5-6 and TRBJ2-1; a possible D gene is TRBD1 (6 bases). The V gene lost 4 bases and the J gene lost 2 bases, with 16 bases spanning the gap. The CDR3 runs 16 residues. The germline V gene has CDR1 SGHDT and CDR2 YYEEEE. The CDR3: CASSALRDTAYNEQFF. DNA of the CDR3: TGTGCCAGCAGCGCCCTCCGGGACACGGCCTACAATGAGCAGTTCTTC.

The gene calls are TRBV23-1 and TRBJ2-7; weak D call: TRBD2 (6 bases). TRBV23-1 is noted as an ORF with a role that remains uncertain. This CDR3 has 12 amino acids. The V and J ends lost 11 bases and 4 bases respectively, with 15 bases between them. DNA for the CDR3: TGCGCCGGACGGAGGGGTCCTTACGAGCAGTACTTC. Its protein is CAGRRGPYEQYF.

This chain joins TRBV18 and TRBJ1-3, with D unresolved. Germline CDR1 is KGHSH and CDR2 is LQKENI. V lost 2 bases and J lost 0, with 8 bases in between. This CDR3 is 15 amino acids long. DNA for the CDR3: TGTGCCAGCTCACCATCAGAAATCTCTGGAAACACCATATATTTT. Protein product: CASSPSEISGNTIYF.

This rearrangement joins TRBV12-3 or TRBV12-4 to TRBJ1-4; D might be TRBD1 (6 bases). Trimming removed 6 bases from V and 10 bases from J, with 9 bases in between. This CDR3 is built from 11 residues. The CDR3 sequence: CASSTGRKLFF. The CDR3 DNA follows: TGTGCCAGCAGCACAGGGAGAAAACTGTTTTTT.

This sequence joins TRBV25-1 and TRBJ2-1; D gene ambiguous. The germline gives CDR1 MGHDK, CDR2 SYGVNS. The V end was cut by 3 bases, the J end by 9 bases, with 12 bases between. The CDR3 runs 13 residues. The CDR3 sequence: CASSDLPDFEQFF. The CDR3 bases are TGTGCCAGCAGTGATCTCCCCGACTTTGAGCAGTTCTTC.

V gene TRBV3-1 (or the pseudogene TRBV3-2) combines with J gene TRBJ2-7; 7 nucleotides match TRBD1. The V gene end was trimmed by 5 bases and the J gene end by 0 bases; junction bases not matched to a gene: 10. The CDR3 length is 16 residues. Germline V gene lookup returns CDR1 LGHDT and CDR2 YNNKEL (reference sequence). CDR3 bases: TGTGCCAGCAGCAAGACCGGGACAGTAAGCTCCTACGAGCAGTACTTC. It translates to CASSKTGTVSSYEQYF.

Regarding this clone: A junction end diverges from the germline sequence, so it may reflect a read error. The DNA for the CDR3 is TGTGCTAGCAGCTTAGGAGGGGGGGCGACGGAGACCCAGTACTTC. Encoded protein: CASSLGGGATETQYF. The chain uses TRBV7-7 and TRBJ2-5; perhaps TRBD2 as D (7 bases). CDR1 and CDR2 (germline): SSHAT, FNYEAQ (reference sequence). The CDR3 loop spans 15 amino acids.

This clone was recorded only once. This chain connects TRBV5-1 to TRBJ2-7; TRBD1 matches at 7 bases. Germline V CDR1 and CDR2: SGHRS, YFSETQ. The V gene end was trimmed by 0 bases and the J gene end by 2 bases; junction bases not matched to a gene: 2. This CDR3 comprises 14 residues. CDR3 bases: TGCGCCAGCAGCTTGGTCCAGGGGGCCTACGAGCAGTACTTC. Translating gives CASSLVQGAYEQYF.